The T cell receptor (beta chain) under discussion was sequenced for a study of T cell responses to AZD1222 COVID-19 vaccine. Study results and caveats: Donors in the cohort were predominantly white British and more often female, and clonal diversity was possibly underestimated. The reported proportion of spike-specific TCRs targeting unmutated variant regions was nearly half.

In the case of this clone: No antigen is known for it.

CDR1 and CDR2 from the germline V gene are GTSNPN and SVGIG (reference sequence). This CDR3 comprises 15 residues. The trim removed 0 bases at V and 4 bases at J, leaving 6 bases unmatched. Sequencing was performed with immunoSEQ multiplex PCR; in TCRdb, only in-frame clones are kept and a portion is missing. The table has just under 90,000 clones, around nine tenths seen once. V gene TRBV30 combines with J gene TRBJ1-2; TRBD1 matches at 9 bases. Sequencing was performed on peripheral blood, taken 28 days after the second AZD1222 dose. The source of this sequence is an adult who received the AZD1222 COVID-19 vaccine. The CDR3 loop reads CAWSVGQGLSYGYTF. CDR3 bases: TGTGCCTGGAGTGTGGGACAGGGTTTAAGCTATGGCTACACCTTC.